The entry below gives a single TCR beta chain sequence along with its context. As yet, its antigen is unknown. This entry is derived from a study of cytomegalovirus exposure and HLA in healthy donors. Regarding the study as a whole: Presence/absence analyses rested on an assumption that sequencing depth was roughly uniform across donors. Several of the most significant clusters appeared linked to common viral pathogens, based on a later analysis.

PCR involved 60 Vbeta and 13 Jbeta primers. Repertoires were generated with immunoSEQ multiplex PCR, while TCRdb's copy carries only in-frame clones and drops some. In the table there are approximately 150,000 clones, roughly four fifths of which are singletons. This TCR derives from a man aged 40-49 years in good health and CMV-seronegative. The sample consisted of PBMCs.

The DNA of the CDR3 is TGTGCCAGCAGTTTTGGGACAGGGAAAAATCAGCCCCAGCATTTT. It is translated as CASSFGTGKNQPQHF. The chain carries TRBV27 and TRBJ1-5; 9 positions match TRBD1. V was pared by 3 bases and J by 4 bases, with 4 bases of the junction left unmatched. CDR1 and CDR2 from the germline V gene are MNHEY and SMNVEV (reference sequence). CDR3 length equals 15 residues.